Listed below are T cell receptor beta chains from one sample, sequenced in a study of beta chain features in type 1 diabetes. Some clones are missing from TCRdb's copy, which holds only in-frame ones; the method was immunoSEQ multiplex PCR. The profile covers about 390,000 clones, with roughly 9.8% appearing a single time and over 0.45% taken by the ten largest. Sequencing was performed on central memory CD4+ T cells from blood. The receptors stem from a man aged 25-40 years with type 1 diabetes. CDR3s include the opening cysteine and the closing phenylalanine or tryptophan. Each record gives: V gene, clone size, J gene, D gene, CDR3 DNA, CDR3 protein. A D gene is named only where the DNA matches it firmly. Not all rows give a size; the values are once, few, many and, for expanded clones, a class.

TRBV6-4	-	TRBJ2-2	-	TGTGCCAGCAGTGACCCGACTAGGACCGGGGAGCTGTTTTTT	CASSDPTRTGELFF
TRBV7-2	-	TRBJ1-5	-	TGTGCCAGCAGCTTACAGGGGCGGGTCGGCAATCAGCCCCAGCATTTT	CASSLQGRVGNQPQHF
TRBV27	-	TRBJ1-1	-	TGTGCCAGCAGTTTATTCAGGGGCACTGAAGCTTTCTTT	CASSLFRGTEAFF
TRBV4-1	-	TRBJ1-3	-	TGCGCCAGCAGCCAAGATGGAAGGGTTACGGGAAACACCATATATTTT	CASSQDGRVTGNTIYF
TRBV9	few	TRBJ2-1	TRBD2	TGTGCCAGCAGCGTCTCACTAGCGGTGGGCCTAGGCGAGCAGTTCTTC	CASSVSLAVGLGEQFF
TRBV18	-	TRBJ1-1	-	TGTGCCAGCTCACCCAGAGGGAACACTGAAGCTTTCTTT	CASSPRGNTEAFF
TRBV7-2	few	TRBJ1-5	TRBD1	TGTGCCAGCAGCCAAGGACAGGGGGCTTATCAGCCCCAGCATTTT	CASSQGQGAYQPQHF
TRBV4-2	few	TRBJ2-3	-	TGTGCCAGCAGCCAAGATCTTGCGGTTAGCACAGATACGCAGTATTTT	CASSQDLAVSTDTQYF
TRBV6-6	-	TRBJ2-5	-	TGTGCCAGCAGCGGGACCCGACAACAAGAGACCCAGTACTTC	CASSGTRQQETQYF
TRBV10-3	-	TRBJ2-2	TRBD1	TGTGCCATCAGGGGGACAGGGGGCACCGGGGAGCTGTTTTTT	CAIRGTGGTGELFF
TRBV7-2	many	TRBJ2-4	TRBD2	TGTGCCAGCAGCTTGGGACTACCAAACATTCAGTACTTC	CASSLGLPNIQYF
TRBV29-1	few	TRBJ1-2	TRBD1	TGCAGCGTTGGTACAGGGGGAGCAAGCTACACCTTC	CSVGTGGASYTF
TRBV30	many	TRBJ1-2	-	TGTGCCTGGAGTGTACGAGAAGGGACTGGCTACACCTTC	CAWSVREGTGYTF